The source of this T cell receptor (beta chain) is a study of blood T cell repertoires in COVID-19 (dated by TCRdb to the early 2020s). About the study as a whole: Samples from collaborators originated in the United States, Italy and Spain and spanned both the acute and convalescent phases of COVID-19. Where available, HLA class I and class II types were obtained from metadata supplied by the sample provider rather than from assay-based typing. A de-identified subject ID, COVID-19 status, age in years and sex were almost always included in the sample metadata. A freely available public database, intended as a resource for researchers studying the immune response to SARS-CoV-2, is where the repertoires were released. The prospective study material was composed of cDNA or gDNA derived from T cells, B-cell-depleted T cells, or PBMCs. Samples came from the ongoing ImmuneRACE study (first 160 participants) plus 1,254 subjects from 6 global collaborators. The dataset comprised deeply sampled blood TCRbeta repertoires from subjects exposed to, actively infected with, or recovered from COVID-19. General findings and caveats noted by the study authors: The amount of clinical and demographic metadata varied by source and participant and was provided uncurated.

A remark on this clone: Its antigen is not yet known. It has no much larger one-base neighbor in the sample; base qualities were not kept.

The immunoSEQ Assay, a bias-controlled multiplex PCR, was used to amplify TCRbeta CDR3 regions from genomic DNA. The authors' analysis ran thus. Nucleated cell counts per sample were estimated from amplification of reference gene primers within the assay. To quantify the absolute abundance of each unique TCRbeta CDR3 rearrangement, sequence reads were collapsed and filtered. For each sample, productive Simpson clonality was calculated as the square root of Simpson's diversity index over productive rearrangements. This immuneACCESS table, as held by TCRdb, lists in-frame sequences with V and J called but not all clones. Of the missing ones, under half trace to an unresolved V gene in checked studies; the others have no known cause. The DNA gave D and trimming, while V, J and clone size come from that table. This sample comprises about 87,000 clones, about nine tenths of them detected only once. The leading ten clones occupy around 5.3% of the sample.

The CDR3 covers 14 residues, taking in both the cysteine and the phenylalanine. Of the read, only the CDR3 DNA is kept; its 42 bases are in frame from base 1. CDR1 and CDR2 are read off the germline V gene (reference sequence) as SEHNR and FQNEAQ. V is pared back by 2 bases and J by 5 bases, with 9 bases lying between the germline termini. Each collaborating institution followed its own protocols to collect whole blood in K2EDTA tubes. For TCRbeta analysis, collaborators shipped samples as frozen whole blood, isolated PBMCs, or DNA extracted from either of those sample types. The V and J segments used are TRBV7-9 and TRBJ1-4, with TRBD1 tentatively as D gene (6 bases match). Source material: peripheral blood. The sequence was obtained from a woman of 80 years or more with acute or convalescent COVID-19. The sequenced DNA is TGTGCCAGCAGCTTAAGTCAGGGGAATGAAAAACTGTTTTTT. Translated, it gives CASSLSQGNEKLFF. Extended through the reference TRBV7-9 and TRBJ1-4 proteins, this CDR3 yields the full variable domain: DTGVSQNPRHKITKRGQNVTFRCDPISEHNRLYWYRQTLGQGPEFLTYFQNEAQLEKSRLLSDRFSAERPKGSFSTLEIQRTEQGDSAMYLCASSLSQGNEKLFFGSGTQLSVL.